This TCR beta chain was captured in a study of CD8 T cells in ankylosing spondylitis. TCRdb re-derived calls from the 5' RACE reads in MiXCR, one entry per CDR3 protein. The profile shows about 340,000 distinct CDR3 sequences, 14% to 15% of them singletons. The sample consisted of blood, either unsorted or a sorted T cell fraction (not recorded which). This TCR came from a male donor with ankylosing spondylitis or in good health (not recorded which).

The CDR3 here is CASTLGQVNYGYTF. CDR3 nucleotides: TGTGCCAGCACCTTAGGACAGGTTAACTATGGCTACACCTTC. This chain connects TRBV12-3 or TRBV12-4 to TRBJ1-2; TRBD1 agrees at 7 bases. With 7 bases clipped from V and 1 base from J, the junction kept 6 bases outside the gene matches. The CDR3 consists of 14 residues.